The present entry profiles one T cell receptor (beta chain) with its context. The method was immunoSEQ multiplex PCR; TCRdb's version includes in-frame clones alone and lacks a portion of them. The repertoire consists of approximately 190,000 clones, with around 83% occurring once and the leading ten covering roughly 6.1%. This sample was included in a study of blood T cell repertoires in COVID-19. Study as a whole: COVID-19 samples collected from the United States, Italy and Spain covered acute and convalescent phases.

Trimming left V 0 bases short and J 3 bases short, with 6 bases between. The CDR3 length is 13 residues. Germline V gene lookup returns CDR1 MNHEY and CDR2 SMNVEV (reference sequence). The sequenced sample consisted of peripheral blood. This chain joins TRBV27 and TRBJ2-7; D is ambiguous. The clonotype was recovered from a woman in her thirties or forties with acute or convalescent COVID-19. CDR3 DNA sequence: TGTGCCAGCAGTTTATCCCATCACTACGAGCAGTACTTC. It is translated as CASSLSHHYEQYF.